The rows below give T cell receptor beta chains drawn from one sample of a study of blood T cell repertoires in COVID-19. The method was immunoSEQ multiplex PCR; TCRdb's version includes in-frame clones alone and lacks a portion of them. The sample carries around 150,000 clones, approximately 80% recorded once. Sequencing was performed on peripheral blood. All receptors derive from a woman older than 75 with active or convalescent COVID-19. Both conserved end residues are part of each CDR3. Fields, in order: clone size, J gene, V gene, D gene, CDR3 DNA, CDR3 protein. D genes are given only for firm matches. Clone size is stated in some rows and not others, as once, few, many or a class when expanded.

NA	TRBJ1-6	TRBV7-2	NA	TGTGCCAGCAGCTTATCTCCCCAGGGTAGTTCACCCCTCCACTTT	CASSLSPQGSSPLHF
many	TRBJ2-2	TRBV4-1	NA	TGCGCCAGCAGCCAAGAGAGGACCGGGGAGCTGTTTTTT	CASSQERTGELFF
few	TRBJ2-2	TRBV4-2	TRBD2	TGTGCCAGCAGCCAAGACCCTAGCGGGGGGGCCACCGGGGAGCTGTTTTTT	CASSQDPSGGATGELFF
NA	TRBJ1-1	TRBV18	TRBD1	TGTGCCAGCTCACCAACCCGGGACAGCAAAAACACTGAAGCTTTCTTT	CASSPTRDSKNTEAFF
many	TRBJ2-5	TRBV4-1	NA	TGCGCCAGCAGCCAAGACCCTAGCTGGCAAGAGACCCAGTACTTC	CASSQDPSWQETQYF
NA	TRBJ2-2	TRBV24-1	NA	TGTGCCACCAGTGACCCATCTCGGGCGAACACCGGGGAGCTGTTTTTT	CATSDPSRANTGELFF
NA	TRBJ2-5	TRBV6-5	TRBD2	TGTGCCAGCAGTTATCTAGCGGGGGCCCTCCAGACCCAGTACTTC	CASSYLAGALQTQYF
NA	TRBJ1-6	TRBV7-9	NA	TGTGCCAGCAGCTCTTGGGGCCAGAATTCACCCCTCCACTTT	CASSSWGQNSPLHF
NA	TRBJ1-1	TRBV7-6	NA	TGTGCCAGCAGCTTAGCCAGGCTCACTGAAGCTTTCTTT	CASSLARLTEAFF
once	TRBJ1-4	TRBV5-1	TRBD1	TGCGCCAGCAGCTGGGGGGCAGGGGGTGTTGAAAAACTGTTTTTT	CASSWGAGGVEKLFF
NA	TRBJ1-1	TRBV28	TRBD1	TGTGCCAGCACGGAGGGGGCAGGAAACACTGAAGCTTTCTTT	CASTEGAGNTEAFF
NA	TRBJ2-3	TRBV7-9	NA	TGTGCCAGCAGCTATTACCGCACTAGCACAGATACGCAGTATTTT	CASSYYRTSTDTQYF
NA	TRBJ2-5	TRBV6-1	TRBD2	TGTGCCAGCAGTGCCGGGACTAGCGGGCCCAAAGAGACCCAGTACTTC	CASSAGTSGPKETQYF
few	TRBJ1-1	TRBV15	NA	TGTGCCACCAGCGAGACAGCAAACACTGAAGCTTTCTTT	CATSETANTEAFF
NA	TRBJ1-2	TRBV2	NA	TGTGCCAGCAGTGTTGGCCGTCCCACCTTC	CASSVGRPTF
NA	TRBJ1-1	TRBV7-2	TRBD1	TGTGCCAGCAGCGCTAGGGGGCTGGATGAAGCTTTCTTT	CASSARGLDEAFF
NA	TRBJ2-7	TRBV5-6	NA	TGTGCCAGCAGCCCCACAAGTTCCAGGCCCTACGAGCAGTACTTC	CASSPTSSRPYEQYF
once	TRBJ2-3	TRBV11-3	NA	TGTGCCAGTGCGGGACAGAGAACAGATACGCAGTATTTT	CASAGQRTDTQYF
NA	TRBJ2-2	TRBV2	NA	TGTGCCAGCAGTGCCTCTAGCCATGGGAGTTTCGAGGCCGGGGAGCTGTTTTTT	CASSASSHGSFEAGELFF
few	TRBJ1-2	TRBV7-2	NA	TGTGCCAGCAGCTTAAGTCAGAATAACTATGGCTACACCTTC	CASSLSQNNYGYTF
few	TRBJ1-1	TRBV5-1	NA	TGCGCCAGCAGCAGCACAGGGACGATGAACACTGAAGCTTTCTTT	CASSSTGTMNTEAFF
NA	TRBJ2-1	TRBV6-4	NA	TGTGCCAGCAGTGACTCGGGGCGGTCTGAGCAGTTCTTC	CASSDSGRSEQFF
NA	TRBJ1-5	TRBV5-8	NA	TGTGCCAGCAGCGTCGGGTCCACTAAAGCGTATCAGCCCCAGCATTTT	CASSVGSTKAYQPQHF
NA	TRBJ2-1	TRBV5-4	TRBD2	TGTGCCAGCAGCTTGGTATGGCTAGCGGGGGATAGCTCCTACAATGAGCAGTTCTTC	CASSLVWLAGDSSYNEQFF
NA	TRBJ2-3	TRBV30	TRBD1	TGTGCCTGGAGCGTGACAGGGGGCTTGGATACGCAGTATTTT	CAWSVTGGLDTQYF
NA	TRBJ2-7	TRBV4-1	TRBD1	TGCGCCAGCAGCCGTGGGACAGATTACGAGCAGTACTTC	CASSRGTDYEQYF
NA	TRBJ2-7	TRBV7-6	NA	TGTGCCAGCAGCTTAGCGACGGAGGGGCCTCCTACGAGTGTGTACTTC	CASSLATEGPPTSVYF
NA	TRBJ1-2	TRBV5-1	TRBD1	TGCGCCAGCAGCTTGGAGTGGACAGGGGACGGCTACACCTTC	CASSLEWTGDGYTF
NA	TRBJ2-7	TRBV18	TRBD1	TGTGCCAGCTCACGACAGGGTAATATGGGCGAGCAGTACTTC	CASSRQGNMGEQYF
NA	TRBJ1-2	TRBV11-1	NA	TGTGCCAGCAGCTTAGGTGGAGCCAATAACTATGGCTACACCTTC	CASSLGGANNYGYTF
NA	TRBJ2-1	TRBV6-2/TRBV6-3	TRBD2	TGTGCCAGCAGTATACTAGCGGGACCCTACAATGAGCAGTTCTTC	CASSILAGPYNEQFF
few	TRBJ1-2	TRBV7-2	NA	TGTGCCAGCAGTTCCGGACAGACGGACTATGGCTACACCTTC	CASSSGQTDYGYTF
once	TRBJ2-3	TRBV11-3	NA	TGTGCCAGCAGCCGCAGCCGAGGAGATACGCAGTATTTT	CASSRSRGDTQYF
few	TRBJ1-6	TRBV3-1/TRBV3-2	NA	TGTGCCAGCAGTCGTGGGACACCTTTCTATAATTCACCCCTCCACTTT	CASSRGTPFYNSPLHF
NA	TRBJ1-4	TRBV5-1	NA	TGCGCCAGCAGCCCGACAGGTTCAACTAATGAAAAACTGTTTTTT	CASSPTGSTNEKLFF
NA	TRBJ2-7	TRBV18	TRBD1	TGTGCCAGCTCACCAGAGGGGGCGCCCCTAGGCGAGCAGTACTTC	CASSPEGAPLGEQYF
NA	TRBJ1-1	TRBV5-1	TRBD1	TGCGCCAGCAGCCTATCACAGGGACAGGGGGAAGCTTTCTTT	CASSLSQGQGEAFF
NA	TRBJ1-2	TRBV20-1	NA	TGCAGTGCTAGTACCCCCGGGGGGAACTATGGCTACACCTTC	CSASTPGGNYGYTF
NA	TRBJ1-2	TRBV28	NA	TGTGCCAGCAGTCCTACAGGGTTGGGTAGAAACTATGGCTACACCTTC	CASSPTGLGRNYGYTF
NA	TRBJ2-3	TRBV2	TRBD1	TGTGCCACAGGGGCAGGGGGCATAGATACGCAGTATTTT	CATGAGGIDTQYF
NA	TRBJ1-3	TRBV7-3	TRBD1	TGTGCCAGCAGCTTAGACAGGGGGCCTGGAAACACCATATATTTT	CASSLDRGPGNTIYF
NA	TRBJ1-2	TRBV7-2	NA	TGTGCCAGCAGCTTAGGAGGATATAACTATGGCTACACCTTC	CASSLGGYNYGYTF
NA	TRBJ2-3	TRBV18	NA	TGTGCCAGCTCACCAGGCAGGAGCACAGATACGCAGTATTTT	CASSPGRSTDTQYF
NA	TRBJ2-7	TRBV7-8	TRBD2	TGTGCCAGCAGCCAGACTAGCGGGGGGTACGAGCAGTACTTC	CASSQTSGGYEQYF
NA	TRBJ2-3	TRBV4-2	TRBD1	TGTGCCAGCAGCCAAGGGACAGGGGCTTCGAATACGCAGTATTTT	CASSQGTGASNTQYF
NA	TRBJ2-5	TRBV7-9	NA	TGTGCCAGCAGCTTGAGCCAGGGAGGTTCAGAGACCCAGTACTTC	CASSLSQGGSETQYF
NA	TRBJ2-3	TRBV4-1	NA	TGCGCCAGCAGCCAGCAGGGGTCGGGCACAGATACGCAGTATTTT	CASSQQGSGTDTQYF
NA	TRBJ2-3	TRBV11-2	TRBD2	TGTGCCAGCAGCCCAAAATTAGCGGGAGAAGTTAGCACAGATACGCAGTATTTT	CASSPKLAGEVSTDTQYF
NA	TRBJ1-1	TRBV12-3/TRBV12-4	NA	TGTGCCAGCAGGGGAGGGTTGACTGAAGCTTTCTTT	CASRGGLTEAFF
NA	TRBJ2-3	TRBV4-1	NA	TGCGCCAGCAGCCGTGAGATTTCGGCGGGATCTAGCACAGATACGCAGTATTTT	CASSREISAGSSTDTQYF
NA	TRBJ2-5	TRBV20-1	TRBD2	TGCAGTGCTAGTCTGGCGGGGGGGCTAAAGACCCAGTACTTC	CSASLAGGLKTQYF
few	TRBJ1-2	TRBV5-4	NA	TGTGCCAGCAGAGACAATAACTATGGCTACACCTTC	CASRDNNYGYTF
NA	TRBJ1-5	TRBV15	TRBD1	TGTGCCACCAGCAGGGACGACAGGGGGCTGGGTCAGCCCCAGCATTTT	CATSRDDRGLGQPQHF
few	TRBJ2-7	TRBV7-9	NA	TGTGCCAGCAGCTTCCCCCCGGGTAGCGGTCCCTACGAGCAGTACTTC	CASSFPPGSGPYEQYF
NA	TRBJ2-7	TRBV7-2	NA	TGTGCCAGCAGCTTAAACGGGGGAAGTTACGAGCAGTACTTC	CASSLNGGSYEQYF